One TCR beta chain is described in this entry. Its antigen is still unknown. There are no base qualities to consult, and no much larger clone falls within one base. These data belong to a study of shared clonotypes between healthy human individuals (dated by TCRdb to 2018 to 2020). A note on the overall study: A few men and a couple of women, aged 18 to 49 years, made up the cohort. Per donor, three plates each were used for CD4 naive and CD4 memory, two for CD8 naive, and one for CD8 memory. Blood TCR repertoires of a handful of healthy adults were deeply sequenced to estimate repertoire size and the extent of clonotype sharing between individuals. Different laboratories and diverse techniques were used to prepare libraries and sequence TCR repertoires, to increase sequencing depth and limit assay-specific biases. Leukapheresis yielded between about 0.94 and 10 billion PBMCs per donor. Points the paper makes about the study in general: Higher generation probabilities were observed for clonotypes shared by all four sorted-subset donors than for non-shared clonotypes. Pairwise subsampling indicated that sequencing depth was expected to affect the degree of clonotype sharing among donors. Because the study included only a small number of donors, the genetic and exposure-history diversity represented was limited. Even with the large sequencing depth, rarefaction of the sorted-subset datasets indicated that sequencing was incomplete. When a few donors were compared, the shared fraction of clonotypes was about 5.5% for naive CD4, over 3% for naive CD8, 2% to 2.5% for memory CD4, and around 0.37% for memory CD8. Sampling was restricted to blood, and TCR repertoires in tissue are likely to differ from TCR repertoires in blood. Estimated clonotype richness was generally larger for naive than for memory subsets.

The donors were healthy, HIV-negative adults with no recently reported acute infections or vaccinations. All donors were Caucasian adults living in Nashville, Tennessee, USA. CD4+ T cells were enriched by magnetic negative selection, after which naive cells were positively selected on CD45RA and the negative fraction was taken as the memory subset. Blood was collected by leukapheresis, and PBMCs were isolated by Ficoll-Histopaque density gradient centrifugation and then cryopreserved in liquid nitrogen vapor phase. Analytical flow cytometry was used to check the purity and quantity of every magnetically sorted T cell population. Each sorted fraction had its genomic DNA isolated and then quantified by UV absorbance on a Nanodrop 2000c. V and J are truncated by 4 bases and 0 bases respectively, leaving an intervening sequence of 16 bases. The germline V gene specifies ENHRY as CDR1 and SYGVKD as CDR2. The CDR3 contains 18 residues, cysteine and phenylalanine counted. Only the CDR3 portion is preserved as DNA: 54 bases, with reading frame beginning at the first base.

TCR CDR3 regions were amplified from genomic DNA by multiplex PCR using the deep immunoSEQ assay. Genomic DNA extracted from each cell subset was distributed evenly over all wells of several immunoSEQ 96-well plates, and each plate served as one replicate. For sorted subsets, each replicate PCR was loaded with roughly 0.2 ug genomic DNA, equivalent to approximately 27,000 T cell genomes. The purified libraries were quantified using a Qubit 3.0 fluorometer, sized with a Bioanalyzer 2100, and then quantified again using the KAPA Library Quantification kit. Every immunoSEQ 96-well plate was sequenced on a separate single-read 150-cycle Illumina NextSeq 550 flow cell. The paper's data handling went like this. Because only junctional sequences without quality scores were contained in the immunoSEQ output, filtering matching that applied to full-length reads could not be performed. Sequences were annotated with PyIR, a Python wrapper for IgBLAST v1.9, and V/J genes and CDR3 were assigned using IMGT germline references. Reads were removed for weak V/J assignments (E-value above 1e-6), missing CDR3, stop codons, out-of-frame junctions, or ambiguous translated residues. V3J clonotypes were defined as sequences sharing an identical inferred V gene, J gene, and CDR3 amino acid sequence. Percentage overlap between repertoires was calculated by dividing the number of shared unique clonotypes by the size of the smaller repertoire. RTK rarefaction, the Chao1 estimator, and Recon v2.1 estimates of unobserved clonotypes were used to assess repertoire richness. OLGA was used to compute generation probabilities for all TCRbeta clonotypes that the gDNA method yielded from a handful of donors. TCRdb limited this immuneACCESS table to in-frame rearrangements with V and J called. A share of clones is missing; checked studies link under half to unresolved V genes, and the rest is unexplained. V and J calls and clone size follow that table, whereas D and trimming were derived from the DNA. The sample has fewer than 2.5 million clones on record, 80% to 95% of them singletons. The ten most abundant clones make up 0.36% of the sample.

Input material: naive CD4+ T cells from PBMCs. The sample's cell subset or site label is to be understood as: CD45RA+ positively selected. This TCR was sampled from a man between 18 and 35 years old in good health. Some clones in this sample may be carry-over from other donors' samples. The rearrangement joined TRBV10-3 to TRBJ2-6; no confident D gene assignment can be made. CDR3 reads: CAISAAGPTLSGANVLTF. The DNA sequence reads TGTGCCATCAGTGCAGCCGGGCCCACCCTCTCTGGGGCCAACGTCCTGACTTTC.